This paragraph reports one T cell receptor (beta chain). This specimen comes from a study of blood T cell repertoires in COVID-19. The CDR3 covers 15 residues. Germline CDR1 KGHSH, CDR2 LQKENI. V dropped 0 bases and J dropped 7; count of bases not matched to a gene: 6. In the authors' workflow: Amplifying reference gene primers gave estimates of nucleated cell counts. Sequenced by immunoSEQ multiplex PCR; TCRdb stores in-frame clones only, minus some. D and trimming come from the DNA, and the V and J calls and clone size come from that table. The sample includes about 83,000 clones, approximately 86% of them seen just once.

The sequence came from a man aged 80 or over with active or convalescent COVID-19. V is TRBV18 and J is TRBJ2-1; 7 positions agree with TRBD2. Input material: peripheral blood. The DNA for the CDR3 is TGTGCCAGCTCACCACCGGTGTCTAGCGGAAATGAGCAGTTCTTC. Translation: CASSPPVSSGNEQFF.